This entry concerns a single T cell receptor beta chain. The data were taken from a study of blood T cell repertoires in COVID-19. The data were produced by immunoSEQ multiplex PCR, yet TCRdb's version contains in-frame clones alone and is incomplete. The table shows about 370,000 clones, with approximately 92% occurring only once. After removal of 3 bases from V and 3 bases from J, the junction contained 4 bases not matched to a gene. There are 15 residues in the CDR3. Germline V lookup: CDR1 SEHNR, CDR2 FQNEAQ (reference sequence). The sequenced material came from PBMCs or T cells enriched from blood (not recorded which). The sequence derives from a man aged 18 to 29 who had recovered from COVID-19. The rearrangement links TRBV7-9 to TRBJ2-1, with 8 bases identical to TRBD1. The CDR3 nucleotides read TGTGCCAGCAGCTTGATACAGGGGGTCTACAATGAGCAGTTCTTC. Protein sequence: CASSLIQGVYNEQFF. Variable domain in full (rest from reference TRBV7-9 and TRBJ2-1): DTGVSQNPRHKITKRGQNVTFRCDPISEHNRLYWYRQTLGQGPEFLTYFQNEAQLEKSRLLSDRFSAERPKGSFSTLEIQRTEQGDSAMYLCASSLIQGVYNEQFFGPGTRLTVL.